These 29 T cell receptor beta chains were all obtained from the same sample, sequenced in a study of blood T cells in healthy people across ages. The authors ran a second PCR of about 7 to 11 cycles using a sample-barcoded 5' primer and a J-beta primer mix. TCRdb processed the 5' RACE reads anew with MiXCR; each CDR3 protein has one entry. The sample lists roughly 900,000 distinct CDR3 sequences; 48% were seen once. Sample: blood. These receptors originate from a man aged 25-45 years in good health.

This clonotype has a handful of counts. The chain carries TRBV30 and TRBJ2-1, with D possibly matching TRBD1 (6 bases). V gave up 5 bases and J gave up 9 bases, with 17 bases separating them. Germline V CDR1 and CDR2: GTSNPN, SVGIG (reference sequence). The CDR3 contains 13 residues. The CDR3 spells CAWGQSSFSEQFF. The CDR3 DNA reads TGTGCCTGGGGACAGTCGAGTTTTAGTGAGCAGTTCTTC.

The CDR3 nucleotides read TGCAGCGTTGAGGGCGGGGGCAACAATGAGCAGTTCTTC. It translates to CSVEGGGNNEQFF. The rearrangement joins TRBV29-1 to TRBJ2-1; maybe TRBD2 (7 bases). V was clipped by 3 bases and J by 5 bases, with 11 bases between them. Germline CDR1 reads SQVTM; CDR2 reads ANQGSEA. The CDR3 is 13 amino acids.

This clonotype was counted a few times. V and J are TRBV18 and TRBJ1-6; D is perhaps TRBD1 (6 bases). This CDR3 is 17 amino acids long. The germline CDR1 and CDR2 sequences are KGHSH and LQKENI. V was clipped by 1 base and J by 5 bases, with 15 bases between them. The CDR3 DNA follows: TGTGCCAGCTCACCACGGACGTTAGGGGGGAATAATTCACCCCTCCACTTT. This gives the protein CASSPRTLGGNNSPLHF.

This clonotype was observed at least ten times. The chain links TRBV6-2 or TRBV6-3 to TRBJ2-1, with a possible D match to TRBD2 (5 bases). V was clipped by 6 bases and J by 0 bases, with 12 bases between them. Germline values: CDR1 MNHEY, CDR2 SVGEGT. The CDR3 totals 15 residues. The CDR3 spells CASSPSSRSYNEQFF. DNA of the CDR3: TGTGCCAGCAGCCCTTCTAGCCGCTCCTACAATGAGCAGTTCTTC.

This chain links TRBV20-1 with TRBJ1-5; no firm D call. The CDR3 contains 14 residues. The germline gives CDR1 DFQATT, CDR2 SNEGSKA (reference sequence). V dropped 6 bases and J dropped 1 base, with 13 bases sitting between them. This CDR3 is CSALIPESNQPQHF. The CDR3 nucleotides are TGCAGTGCACTAATTCCGGAAAGCAATCAGCCCCAGCATTTT.

J is TRBJ2-3 and V is TRBV4-1, with no clear D. This CDR3 is 17 amino acids long. Germline assignment: CDR1 MGHRA and CDR2 YSYEKL. V was shortened by 3 bases and J by 2 bases, with 18 bases between the two germline ends. As DNA, the CDR3 is TGCGCCAGCAGCCAGGCCCGATGGCCTAGTTACACAGATACGCAGTATTTT. Protein product: CASSQARWPSYTDTQYF.

Comments on this clonotype: One junction end disagrees with the germline gene, perhaps due to a read error. This sequence joins TRBV7-8 and TRBJ2-7, with TRBD1 identical over 7 bases. Germline V gene data show CDR1 as SGHVS and CDR2 as FQNEAQ. This CDR3 has 16 residues. CDR3 bases: TGTGCCGGCAGCTTCCCGGACAGGAGGCGCTTCTACGAGCAGTACTTC. It encodes CAGSFPDRRRFYEQYF. The whole variable domain, filled in from reference TRBV7-8 and TRBJ2-7, reads GAGVSQSPRYKVAKRGQDVALRCDPISGHVSLFWYQQALGQGPEFLTYFQNEAQLDKSGLPSDRFFAERPEGSVSTLKIQRTQQEDSAVYLCAGSFPDRRRFYEQYFGPGTRLTVT.

The chain has TRBV7-2 and TRBJ1-2; D is ambiguous. The CDR3 sequence is 15 residues long. V lost 1 base and J lost 4, with 13 bases in between. CDR1 is SGHTA, CDR2 FQGNSA, per germline. CDR3 DNA sequence: TGTGCCAGCAGCTTAGGGTTTCAGGCATCCTATGGCTACACCTTC. Its protein is CASSLGFQASYGYTF.

This clonotype came up a few times. The chain has TRBV6-5 and TRBJ2-7; 11 nucleotides agree with TRBD2. This CDR3 comprises 15 residues. Germline CDR1 and CDR2: MNHEY and SVGAGI. After removal of 4 bases from V and 0 bases from J, the junction contained 2 bases not matched to a gene. In DNA form, the CDR3 reads TGTGCCAGCAGTTCTAGCGGGGGGATCTCCTACGAGCAGTACTTC. Residues: CASSSSGGISYEQYF.

This clonotype was seen more than once but under ten times. The rearrangement links TRBV29-1 to TRBJ2-7; tentative D call: TRBD1 (5 bases). Germline loops: CDR1 SQVTM, CDR2 ANQGSEA. This CDR3 spans 14 amino acids. Deletions cut 0 bases from V and 6 bases from J, with 15 bases between. In DNA, the CDR3 is TGCAGCGTTGAAGATGTCAGCAGGCAGGGCGAGCAGTACTTC. This encodes CSVEDVSRQGEQYF.

The chain couples TRBV7-2 to TRBJ2-7, with D unclear. V gave up 6 bases and J gave up 2 bases, with 14 bases separating them. Germline CDR1 SGHTA, CDR2 FQGNSA. The CDR3 contains 14 residues. The CDR3 DNA sequence: TGTGCCAGCAGTTACTCGTCAGGTCCCTACGAGCAGTACTTC. Protein: CASSYSSGPYEQYF. Supplemented by reference TRBV7-2 and TRBJ2-7, the full variable domain reads GAGVSQSPSNKVTEKGKDVELRCDPISGHTALYWYRQSLGQGLEFLIYFQGNSAPDKSGLPSDRFSAERTGGSVSTLTIQRTQQEDSAVYLCASSYSSGPYEQYFGPGTRLTVT.

This clonotype was counted at least ten times. This chain uses TRBV24-1 with TRBJ2-7; the D gene could be TRBD1 or TRBD2 (5 bases each). Looked up from germline, CDR1 is KGHDR and CDR2 is SFDVKD. The V end lost 5 bases, the J end lost 2 bases, and 21 bases lay between the germline ends. This CDR3 comprises 17 residues. This CDR3 reads CATSASPGVMDTYEQYF. The CDR3 region has the DNA TGTGCCACCAGTGCCTCCCCCGGGGTCATGGACACCTACGAGCAGTACTTC.

The chain carries TRBV28 and TRBJ1-1; no definite D call. CDR1 is MDHEN, CDR2 SYDVKM, per germline. The CDR3 is made up of 15 amino acids. V lost 2 bases and J 1 base, leaving 11 bases between the germline ends. The CDR3 nucleotides are TGTGCCAGCAGTTTAGCCGACACTTCGAACACTGAAGCTTTCTTT. This codes for CASSLADTSNTEAFF.

This clonotype was counted only a few times. The chain recombines TRBV9 with TRBJ2-7; 10 bases line up with TRBD1. V shed 4 bases and J 2 bases; nucleotides not matched to a gene: 6. This CDR3 is built from 15 residues. CDR1 is SGDLS and CDR2 is YYNGEE in the germline V gene. CDR3 in DNA: TGTGCCAGCAGCCCTACCGGACAGGGGGCCTACGAGCAGTACTTC. It codes for CASSPTGQGAYEQYF.

This clonotype was detected a few times. V usage is TRBV7-2 and J usage is TRBJ1-1; unclear D gene. Trimming took 7 bases from V and 3 from J, leaving 12 bases between them. The CDR3 length is 13 residues. Germline loops: CDR1 SGHTA, CDR2 FQGNSA. CDR3 amino acids: CASKVYADTEAFF. The CDR3 bases are TGTGCCAGCAAGGTGTACGCAGACACTGAAGCTTTCTTT.

The gene calls are TRBV11-2 and TRBJ2-7, with 9 bases identical to TRBD2. Per the germline V gene, CDR1 is SGHAT and CDR2 is FQNNGV. CDR3 size: 16 residues. After removal of 0 bases from V and 1 base from J, the junction contained 4 bases not matched to a gene. CDR3 loop: CASSLDQSGGSYEQYF. The CDR3, as DNA: TGTGCCAGCAGCTTAGATCAAAGCGGGGGGTCCTACGAGCAGTACTTC.

The V and J genes are TRBV6-5 and TRBJ2-3; the match to TRBD1 covers 8 bases. The CDR3 contains 15 residues. Germline-derived CDR1 and CDR2 are MNHEY and SVGAGI. The junction had 3 bases not matched to a gene; V was cut back by 2 bases and J by 2 bases. The CDR3 reads CASSYGTGLTDTQYF. The CDR3 nucleotides are TGTGCCAGCAGTTACGGGACAGGCCTCACAGATACGCAGTATTTT.

This chain connects TRBV27 to TRBJ2-5; 9 positions agree with TRBD2. The CDR3 consists of 17 residues. The germline gives CDR1 MNHEY, CDR2 SMNVEV (reference sequence). V trimming: 2 bases; J trimming: 4 bases; junction bases outside the gene matches: 11. CDR3 nucleotides: TGTGCCAGCAGTTTAGTCCCTAGCGGGGTGACGGGAGAGACCCAGTACTTC. It translates to CASSLVPSGVTGETQYF.

This clonotype has more than one count but fewer than ten. V and J are TRBV27 and TRBJ2-7, with D uncertain. CDR1 is MNHEY and CDR2 is SMNVEV in the germline V gene (reference sequence). This CDR3 spans 13 amino acids. The germline V and J ends were trimmed by 2 bases and 6 bases, with 11 bases remaining between them. This CDR3 reads CASSLRGHTEQYF. The CDR3 bases are TGTGCCAGCAGTTTACGCGGCCACACCGAGCAGTACTTC.

The J gene is TRBJ2-2, the V gene TRBV6-1, with a weak D call TRBD1 (6 bases). Germline CDR1 is MNHNS and CDR2 is SASEGT. The CDR3 covers 13 residues. V was cut by 6 bases and J by 7 bases, with 12 bases left in between. As DNA, the CDR3 is TGTGCCAGCAGAGCAGGGGTGGTCGGGGAGCTGTTTTTT. Translated: CASRAGVVGELFF.

This clonotype has ten or more counts. The chain couples TRBV5-1 to TRBJ2-1; 7 bases are shared with TRBD2. Trimming removed 0 bases from V and 7 bases from J; junction bases left unmatched: 7. In germline, CDR1 is SGHRS, CDR2 YFSETQ. The length of the CDR3 is 15 residues. CDR3: CASSLGTTSNNEQFF. The CDR3 region has the DNA TGCGCCAGCAGCTTGGGAACGACTAGCAATAATGAGCAGTTCTTC.

This clonotype came up a few times. For the CDR3, the DNA is TGTGCCAGCAGCTTCGGGACTAGGAAAGAGACCCAGTACTTC. It yields the protein CASSFGTRKETQYF. The chain is built from TRBV3-1 and TRBJ2-5, with 8 bases lining up with TRBD2. Germline-derived CDR1 and CDR2 are LGHDT and YNNKEL (reference sequence). Germline trimming cut 5 bases from V and 3 bases from J; bases unmatched to any gene: 5. This CDR3 region has 14 residues.

This clonotype occurred many times. The rearrangement joins TRBV6-2 or TRBV6-3 to TRBJ2-1; D ambiguous. The CDR3 is made up of 15 amino acids. Germline-derived CDR1 and CDR2 are MNHEY and SVGEGT. V lost 0 bases, J lost 2 bases, and 8 bases lay in between. The CDR3 reads CASSYSIDPYNEQFF. The CDR3 DNA follows: TGTGCCAGCAGTTACTCGATCGACCCCTACAATGAGCAGTTCTTC.

The rearrangement links TRBV12-3 or TRBV12-4 to TRBJ2-7; D remains ambiguous. The CDR3 has 13 residues. Trimming left V 3 bases short and J 4 bases short, with 10 bases between. The CDR3 loop is CASSFGPRYEQYF. The CDR3 DNA reads TGTGCCAGCAGTTTTGGGCCAAGGTACGAGCAGTACTTC.

The V and J genes are TRBV5-1 and TRBJ2-7; 8 nucleotides align to TRBD2. The CDR3 sequence is 15 residues long. V lost 3 bases and J lost 7; bases outside the gene matches: 12. Germline-derived CDR1 and CDR2 are SGHRS and YFSETQ. CDR3 loop: CASSSPGGGRREQYF. The CDR3 DNA reads as TGCGCCAGCAGCTCCCCCGGCGGGGGGCGTAGAGAGCAGTACTTC. The full variable domain, with the rest looked up from reference TRBV5-1 and TRBJ2-7, is KAGVTQTPRYLIKTRGQQVTLSCSPISGHRSVSWYQQTPGQGLQFLFEYFSETQRNKGNFPGRFSGRQFSNSRSEMNVSTLELGDSALYLCASSSPGGGRREQYFGPGTRLTVT.

The chain couples TRBV5-1 to TRBJ2-2; D perhaps matches TRBD2 (6 bases). Germline V gene data show CDR1 as SGHRS and CDR2 as YFSETQ. Trimming took 4 bases from V and 6 from J, leaving 13 bases between them. This CDR3 is 14 amino acids long. The CDR3 here is CASSLSGGPGELFF. CDR3 DNA sequence: TGCGCCAGCAGCCTCTCCGGGGGTCCCGGGGAGCTGTTTTTT. Complete variable domain (other parts from reference TRBV5-1 and TRBJ2-2): KAGVTQTPRYLIKTRGQQVTLSCSPISGHRSVSWYQQTPGQGLQFLFEYFSETQRNKGNFPGRFSGRQFSNSRSEMNVSTLELGDSALYLCASSLSGGPGELFFGEGSRLTVL.

CDR3 coding DNA: TGCAGTGCTACTCCAACTAGCGTTCAAGAGACCCAGTACTTC. Its translation is CSATPTSVQETQYF. This chain joins TRBV20-1 and TRBJ2-5; 7 bases are a match to TRBD2. This CDR3 has 14 residues. The germline V gene encodes CDR1 DFQATT and CDR2 SNEGSKA (reference sequence). Unmatched junction bases numbered 7, after V lost 4 bases and J lost 2 bases.

V usage is TRBV27 and J usage is TRBJ2-4; 12 bases are a match to TRBD2. The J call may be faulty, since TRBJ2-7 better matches the DNA end. The CDR3 runs 20 residues. Germline V CDR1 and CDR2: MNHEY, SMNVEV (reference sequence). The CDR3 spells CASSFTHPGLAGGNTYEQYF. CDR3 in DNA: TGTGCCAGCAGTTTTACCCATCCTGGGCTAGCGGGAGGGAACACCTACGAGCAGTACTTC.

Details on this clonotype: Being one base from a much bigger clone, this may be a read error. V and J are TRBV10-3 and TRBJ1-1, with D uncertain. The CDR3 totals 13 residues. Germline V gene sequence: CDR1 ENHRY, CDR2 SYGVKD. V lost 2 bases, J lost 1 base, and 5 bases lay in between. This CDR3 is CAISEATNTEAFF. In nucleotides, the CDR3 is TGTGCCATCAGTGAGGCAACGAACACTGAAGCTTTCTTT.